These 28 T cell receptor beta chains share one sample of origin, sequenced in a study of blood T cells in healthy people across ages. For the second PCR, which ran for roughly 6 to 12 cycles, a sample-barcoded 5' primer and a J-beta primer mix were used. A single record per CDR3 protein comes from TCRdb applying MiXCR to the 5' RACE reads. The repertoire holds roughly 1,300,000 distinct CDR3 sequences, around 55% seen once, with roughly 6.3% in the top ten. Sequenced sample: blood. The receptor set was obtained from a man aged 18 to 30 in good health.

The chain has TRBV5-6 and TRBJ2-7; D is unclear. Germline CDR1 SGHDT, CDR2 YYEEEE. The CDR3 sequence is 14 residues long. V lost 4 bases and J 1 base, leaving 12 bases between the germline ends. The CDR3 is CASSVGGVSYEQYF. In DNA, the CDR3 is TGTGCCAGCAGCGTCGGCGGAGTATCCTACGAGCAGTACTTC.

The chain links TRBV6-1 to TRBJ1-5; 7 bases match TRBD1. The CDR3 contains 15 residues. Germline V gives CDR1 MNHNS, CDR2 SASEGT. Trimming removed 4 bases from V and 5 bases from J; junction bases left unmatched: 8. CDR3 region: CASSGPTGSDQPQHF. DNA for the CDR3: TGTGCCAGCAGTGGACCGACAGGGAGTGATCAGCCCCAGCATTTT.

The CDR3 region has the DNA TGTGCCAGCAGCTTCCGTACGGGACTAGCTCCCAATGAGCAGTTCTTC. This encodes CASSFRTGLAPNEQFF. This chain connects TRBV13 to TRBJ2-1, with 9 bases aligning to TRBD2. The CDR3 contains 16 residues. Germline V gene lookup returns CDR1 PRHDT and CDR2 FYEKMQ (reference sequence). With 3 bases clipped from V and 6 bases from J, the junction kept 9 bases outside the gene matches.

The chain joins TRBV20-1 to TRBJ2-5, with D perhaps TRBD2 (6 bases). In germline, CDR1 is DFQATT, CDR2 SNEGSKA (reference sequence). Trimming stripped 1 base from V and 9 bases from J, with 12 bases between. This CDR3 contains 12 residues. The CDR3 here is CSARGLEAAQYF. CDR3 nucleotide sequence: TGCAGTGCTAGAGGACTAGAAGCGGCCCAGTACTTC.

This clonotype was seen ten or more times. This chain joins TRBV5-1 and TRBJ1-4, with 10 bases matching TRBD1. Trimming took 3 bases from V and 6 from J; bases not matched to a gene: 5. CDR3 size: 15 residues. CDR1 and CDR2 (germline): SGHRS, YFSETQ. CDR3 nucleotide sequence: TGCGCCAGCAGCTCAACCGGGACAGGGGATGAAAAACTGTTTTTT. Translation: CASSSTGTGDEKLFF.

The J gene is TRBJ1-2, the V gene TRBV2; D gene ambiguous. This CDR3 region has 12 residues. Germline values: CDR1 SNHLY, CDR2 FYNNEI. Trimming stripped 1 base from V and 5 bases from J, with 5 bases between. CDR3 region: CASSEVQYGYTF. The CDR3 nucleotides are TGTGCCAGCAGTGAAGTCCAGTATGGCTACACCTTC. Variable domain in full (rest from reference TRBV2 and TRBJ1-2): EPEVTQTPSHQVTQMGQEVILRCVPISNHLYFYWYRQILGQKVEFLVSFYNNEISEKSEIFDDQFSVERPDGSNFTLKIRSTKLEDSAMYFCASSEVQYGYTFGSGTRLTVV.

This chain links TRBV7-9 with TRBJ1-4; 12 nucleotides line up with TRBD1. J was trimmed by 8 bases and V by 5 bases; bases with no gene match: 9. There are 16 residues in the CDR3. Looked up from germline, CDR1 is SEHNR and CDR2 is FQNEAQ (reference sequence). The CDR3: CASSPTGQGAREKLFF. In DNA form, the CDR3 reads TGTGCCAGCAGCCCCACGGGACAGGGGGCAAGGGAAAAACTGTTTTTT.

This clonotype showed up just once. V usage is TRBV11-2 and J usage is TRBJ2-5, with TRBD2 identical over 7 bases. V lost 4 bases and J lost 2; bases outside the gene matches: 10. The CDR3 has 16 residues. Germline V gene sequence: CDR1 SGHAT, CDR2 FQNNGV. The CDR3 region is CASSSRRPGGQETQYF. In DNA form, the CDR3 reads TGTGCCAGCAGCTCACGACGCCCGGGAGGACAAGAGACCCAGTACTTC.

This clonotype was seen more than once but under ten times. V and J are TRBV6-2 or TRBV6-3 and TRBJ2-7, with D possibly TRBD2 on 6 matching bases. Germline V gene sequence: CDR1 MNHEY, CDR2 SVGEGT. CDR3 length: 16 amino acids. With 5 bases removed from V and 0 bases from J, the gap between germline ends came to 17 bases. The CDR3 nucleotides are TGTGCCAGCAGTCGACTAGACACAGCCACCTCCTACGAGCAGTACTTC. This sequence encodes CASSRLDTATSYEQYF.

The rearrangement joins TRBV10-3 to TRBJ2-1; possible D gene TRBD1, 5 bases. The germline V and J ends were trimmed by 3 bases and 9 bases, with 9 bases remaining between them. The CDR3 contains 12 residues. Germline-derived CDR1 and CDR2 are ENHRY and SYGVKD. The CDR3 nucleotides are TGTGCCATCAGTGACAGGGTGGTTGAGCAGTTCTTC. Translation gives CAISDRVVEQFF.

V usage is TRBV4-1 and J usage is TRBJ2-6; D remains ambiguous. Germline V gives CDR1 MGHRA, CDR2 YSYEKL. CDR3 size: 16 residues. V lost 2 bases, J lost 2 bases, and 10 bases lay in between. The CDR3 DNA reads as TGCGCCAGCAGCCAACGAGAATGGACTGGGGCCAACGTCCTGACTTTC. It translates to CASSQREWTGANVLTF.

The chain joins TRBV12-3 or TRBV12-4 to TRBJ1-2; 9 bases align to TRBD1. The CDR3 runs 16 residues. Trimming took 5 bases from V and 4 from J; bases not matched to a gene: 11. Here the CDR3 DNA reads TGTGCCAGCAGTACCCGGGGAACAGGGGGCTTCTATGGCTACACCTTC. Translated: CASSTRGTGGFYGYTF.

This chain joins TRBV7-8 and TRBJ1-1; 9 bases are a match to TRBD1. This CDR3 region has 16 residues. Germline V lookup: CDR1 SGHVS, CDR2 FQNEAQ. V gave up 0 bases and J gave up 1 base; unmatched junction bases: 3. The CDR3 DNA sequence: TGTGCCAGCAGCTTAGCGCGGGACAGGGCGAACACTGAAGCTTTCTTT. Translating it yields CASSLARDRANTEAFF. The whole variable domain, filled in from reference TRBV7-8 and TRBJ1-1, reads GAGVSQSPRYKVAKRGQDVALRCDPISGHVSLFWYQQALGQGPEFLTYFQNEAQLDKSGLPSDRFFAERPEGSVSTLKIQRTQQEDSAVYLCASSLARDRANTEAFFGQGTRLTVV.

The chain has TRBV29-1 and TRBJ1-2, with 8 bases matching TRBD1. CDR3 length equals 13 residues. After removal of 4 bases from V and 10 bases from J, the junction contained 11 bases not matched to a gene. Germline assignment: CDR1 SQVTM and CDR2 ANQGSEA. The CDR3, as DNA: TGCAGCGTTGGGGGACAGGTAGCTATTGACTACACCTTC. Its translation is CSVGGQVAIDYTF.

The chain recombines TRBV28 with TRBJ2-7, with D maybe TRBD1 (5 bases). The CDR3 is 13 residues long. The germline V gene encodes CDR1 MDHEN and CDR2 SYDVKM. The V end lost 8 bases, the J end lost 2 bases, and 13 bases lay between the germline ends. The CDR3 bases are TGTGCCAGCGGTAGACAGCCACCCTACGAGCAGTACTTC. This translates into CASGRQPPYEQYF.

This clonotype was seen a few times. The V gene is TRBV29-1, the J gene TRBJ2-3, with D unclear. The CDR3 sequence is 14 residues long. The germline V and J ends were trimmed by 4 bases and 2 bases, with 13 bases remaining between them. Per the germline V gene, CDR1 is SQVTM and CDR2 is ANQGSEA. The CDR3 loop is CSVVKADFTDTQYF. CDR3 bases: TGCAGCGTTGTTAAGGCTGATTTCACAGATACGCAGTATTTT.

The J gene is TRBJ2-1, the V gene TRBV20-1; 10 nucleotides align to TRBD2. With the DNA end fitting TRBJ2-7 better, the J assignment may be wrong. The germline V gene encodes CDR1 DFQATT and CDR2 SNEGSKA (reference sequence). This CDR3 region has 12 residues. The chain's CDR3 is CRIAGGYNEQYF. CDR3 nucleotide sequence: TGCAGGATAGCGGGGGGCTACAATGAGCAGTACTTC.

The rearrangement joins TRBV3-1 to TRBJ2-5; the D is unclear. V lost 0 bases and J 1 base, leaving 9 bases between the germline ends. Germline CDR1 LGHDT, CDR2 YNNKEL (reference sequence). The CDR3 runs 15 residues. CDR3: CASSQDHTVQETQYF. The DNA of the CDR3 is TGTGCCAGCAGCCAAGATCATACAGTCCAAGAGACCCAGTACTTC.

This clonotype appeared a few times. CDR3 in DNA: TGTGCCACCTCAGGGGGGAGCACAGATACGCAGTATTTT. It codes for CATSGGSTDTQYF. This sequence joins TRBV27 and TRBJ2-3, with D maybe TRBD1 (7 bases). The CDR3 has 13 residues. Between the trimmed V and J ends, which lost 10 bases and 0 bases, there was a span of 11 bases. The V gene's germline CDR1 is MNHEY and CDR2 SMNVEV (reference sequence).

V is TRBV7-9 and J is TRBJ2-7, with D uncertain. The CDR3 extends over 15 amino acids. Germline V gene lookup returns CDR1 SEHNR and CDR2 FQNEAQ (reference sequence). The V and J ends lost 2 bases and 1 base respectively, with 12 bases between them. This chain's CDR3 is CASSLFPDLSYEQYF. The DNA of the CDR3 is TGTGCCAGCAGCTTATTTCCGGACCTGTCCTACGAGCAGTACTTC. Combining the CDR3 with reference TRBV7-9 and TRBJ2-7 gives the whole variable domain DTGVSQNPRHKITKRGQNVTFRCDPISEHNRLYWYRQTLGQGPEFLTYFQNEAQLEKSRLLSDRFSAERPKGSFSTLEIQRTEQGDSAMYLCASSLFPDLSYEQYFGPGTRLTVT.

The chain joins TRBV12-3 or TRBV12-4 to TRBJ2-5; 14 bases match TRBD2. The CDR3 is made up of 21 amino acids. V gave up 3 bases and J gave up 2 bases; unmatched junction bases: 17. CDR3 DNA sequence: TGTGCCAGCAGTTTGGTCTCGGGTGGTGGACTAGCGGGGGGAGGACAAGAGACCCAGTACTTC. Translation: CASSLVSGGGLAGGGQETQYF.

The chain employs TRBV20-1 and TRBJ1-6, with 8 bases aligning to TRBD1. Germline V gene sequence: CDR1 DFQATT, CDR2 SNEGSKA (reference sequence). The CDR3 covers 15 residues. V was clipped by 0 bases and J by 10 bases; unmatched bases: 8. Written as DNA, the CDR3 is TGCAGTGCTAGAGACCACGGACAGGGTTCGTCACCCCTCCACTTT. It is translated as CSARDHGQGSSPLHF.

The chain uses TRBV5-6 and TRBJ2-7; no reliable D call. This CDR3 is built from 14 residues. Per the germline V gene, CDR1 is SGHDT and CDR2 is YYEEEE. V shed 5 bases and J shed 3 bases, with 15 bases lying between them. CDR3 region: CASSKTRIVYEQYF. The CDR3 DNA is TGTGCCAGCAGTAAGACCAGGATTGTCTACGAGCAGTACTTC.

The gene calls are TRBV20-1 and TRBJ2-3; 12 nucleotides agree with TRBD2. Germline values: CDR1 DFQATT, CDR2 SNEGSKA (reference sequence). Trimming at V came to 0 bases and at J to 4 bases, leaving 8 bases not matched to a gene. The CDR3 has 17 amino acids. The CDR3 protein is CSARDGGLAGHADTQYF. In DNA, the CDR3 is TGCAGTGCTAGAGATGGTGGACTAGCGGGGCACGCAGATACGCAGTATTTT.

This chain joins TRBV20-1 and TRBJ2-3; 7 nucleotides align to TRBD1. CDR1 is DFQATT and CDR2 is SNEGSKA in the germline V gene (reference sequence). This CDR3 has 15 amino acids. V was pared by 6 bases and J by 2 bases, with 11 bases of the junction left unmatched. CDR3 residues: CSAAPRDSNTDTQYF. The CDR3 DNA sequence: TGCAGTGCGGCCCCAAGGGACAGCAACACAGATACGCAGTATTTT.

A few counts support this clonotype. The chain employs TRBV6-2 or TRBV6-3 and TRBJ2-7; D is unresolved. The DNA end lines up better with TRBJ2-5; the J call may be wrong. CDR1 is MNHEY, CDR2 SVGEGT, per germline. CDR3 length: 14 residues. CDR3 region: CASSYLAVYQTQYF. The CDR3 region has the DNA TGTGCCAGCAGTTACCTGGCAGTGTACCAGACCCAGTACTTC.

This chain uses TRBV20-1 with TRBJ2-1; 13 nucleotides agree with TRBD2. The J segment lost 13 bases and the V segment lost 3 bases, leaving 12 bases of the junction unmatched. The CDR3 is 15 residues long. Germline values: CDR1 DFQATT, CDR2 SNEGSKA (reference sequence). CDR3 residues: CSASDYGLAGVFQFF. CDR3 coding DNA: TGCAGTGCTAGCGACTACGGACTAGCGGGAGTATTTCAGTTCTTC.

The CDR3 sequence is CASNPLWLASGLQFF. DNA for the CDR3: TGTGCCAGCAACCCTCTTTGGTTAGCGTCCGGCCTGCAGTTCTTC. The chain uses TRBV13 and TRBJ2-1; possibly TRBD2 for D (5 bases). CDR1 and CDR2 from the germline V gene are PRHDT and FYEKMQ (reference sequence). The ends were cut back, 7 bases at V and 12 bases at J, with 25 bases in the middle. CDR3 length: 15 amino acids.